This T cell receptor (beta chain) was sequenced in a study of cytomegalovirus exposure and HLA in healthy donors. Study at large: Falling in the Caucasian-associated ancestry cluster were about 80% of 300 to 500 genotyped donors.

The CDR3 has 13 residues. V lost 5 bases and J lost 3; bases outside the gene matches: 4. Germline V gene data show CDR1 as MDHEN and CDR2 as SYDVKM. Points on this clone: What it binds is unknown. Other DNA sequences in the sample encode the same CDR3.

This PCR relied on a set of 60 Vbeta primers and 13 Jbeta primers. Using immunoSEQ multiplex PCR, the repertoire was profiled, and TCRdb retains in-frame clones only, with some absent. The table shows around 150,000 clones, with around 80% occurring only once. Study-wide results and caveats: Productive status was seen about 87% or about 30% of the time for most TCR beta V segments in an earlier analysis. With further analysis later on, most CMV-associated TCR beta chains appeared HLA-restricted.

This sequence was found in a man aged 25 to 40 in good health and CMV-seronegative. Sequencing was carried out using PBMCs. The rearrangement uses TRBV28 and TRBJ2-7, with 7 bases aligning to TRBD1. For the CDR3, the DNA is TGTGCCAGCAGTCCGGGACAGAGCTACGAGCAGTACTTC. The encoded protein is CASSPGQSYEQYF.